The next 32 T cell receptor beta chains were all read from a single sample in a study of cytomegalovirus exposure and HLA in healthy donors. Both 60 Vbeta primers and 13 Jbeta primers went into the PCR. Sequencing was performed with immunoSEQ multiplex PCR; in TCRdb, only in-frame clones are kept and a portion is missing. The data contain 150,000 to 200,000 clones, just over 75% of them singletons. The source material was PBMCs. Source of these receptors: a woman aged 25-40 years in good health and CMV-seropositive.

This clone showed up just a few times. The V call is TRBV5-1, the J call TRBJ1-4; a weak D match, TRBD1 (6 bases). V dropped 2 bases and J dropped 5 bases, with 10 bases sitting between them. The CDR3 totals 14 residues. Germline CDR1 reads SGHRS; CDR2 reads YFSETQ. DNA of the CDR3: TGCGCCAGCAGCTTACAGGGTCCCAATGAAAAACTGTTTTTT. Translated, it gives CASSLQGPNEKLFF.

This chain joins TRBV5-1 and TRBJ2-1, with a weak D call TRBD1 (6 bases). Trimming removed 5 bases from V and 2 bases from J, with 14 bases in between. Germline values: CDR1 SGHRS, CDR2 YFSETQ. CDR3 size: 15 residues. CDR3 amino acids: CASRLIGGTYNEQFF. The CDR3 DNA reads TGCGCCAGCAGGTTAATAGGGGGAACCTACAATGAGCAGTTCTTC. Full variable domain (rest looked up from reference TRBV5-1 and TRBJ2-1): KAGVTQTPRYLIKTRGQQVTLSCSPISGHRSVSWYQQTPGQGLQFLFEYFSETQRNKGNFPGRFSGRQFSNSRSEMNVSTLELGDSALYLCASRLIGGTYNEQFFGPGTRLTVL.

As DNA, the CDR3 is TGTGCCAGCAGTGTTGAGGCTACAAATTTTCAGTACTTC. Translating gives CASSVEATNFQYF. V gene TRBV2 combines with J gene TRBJ2-4; D call uncertain. This CDR3 spans 13 amino acids. From germline, CDR1 is SNHLY and CDR2 FYNNEI. V shed 4 bases and J shed 11 bases, with 15 bases lying between them.

The CDR3 loop is CASSLIPEETQYF. Written as DNA, the CDR3 is TGTGCCAGCAGCTTAATTCCGGAAGAGACCCAGTACTTC. This sequence joins TRBV7-8 and TRBJ2-5; unclear D gene. The V gene lost 2 bases and the J gene lost 3 bases, with 7 bases spanning the gap. The CDR3 contains 13 residues. The germline CDR1 and CDR2 sequences are SGHVS and FQNEAQ.

This chain connects TRBV28 to TRBJ2-7; TRBD1 is a possible D gene (5 bases). CDR3 length: 13 amino acids. Germline lookup yields CDR1 MDHEN and CDR2 SYDVKM. With 9 bases removed from V and 4 bases from J, the gap between germline ends came to 16 bases. CDR3 bases: TGTGCCAGTTCAGAGGCCAGGGCTTACGAGCAGTACTTC. As protein: CASSEARAYEQYF.

The CDR3 DNA sequence: TGCGCCAGCAGCTTGCGCGGGGGACAAGAGACCCAGTACTTC. It codes for CASSLRGGQETQYF. The chain recombines TRBV5-1 with TRBJ2-5; the match to TRBD2 covers 7 bases. The CDR3 is made up of 14 amino acids. Trimming took 1 base from V and 2 from J; bases not matched to a gene: 2. The germline CDR1 and CDR2 sequences are SGHRS and YFSETQ.

The chain joins TRBV30 to TRBJ2-7; D might be TRBD2 (5 bases). The length of the CDR3 is 10 residues. Germline V gene lookup returns CDR1 GTSNPN and CDR2 SVGIG (reference sequence). V lost 1 base to trimming and J lost 9 bases, with 7 bases between them. CDR3 protein: CAWSGRGQYF. As DNA, the CDR3 is TGTGCCTGGAGTGGCCGGGGGCAGTACTTC.

This clone appeared a few times. The chain is built from TRBV5-4 and TRBJ2-3; 7 bases line up with TRBD1. Trimming cost V 1 base and J 3 bases; bases outside gene matches: 14. The germline V gene encodes CDR1 SGHNT and CDR2 YYREEE (reference sequence). CDR3 size: 18 residues. The CDR3 region is CASSLRTGALLGTDTQYF. CDR3 sequence (DNA): TGTGCCAGCAGCTTGCGGACAGGCGCTCTCCTCGGTACAGATACGCAGTATTTT. Filled out from reference TRBV5-4 and TRBJ2-3, the complete variable domain reads ETGVTQSPTHLIKTRGQQVTLRCSSQSGHNTVSWYQQALGQGPQFIFQYYREEENGRGNFPPRFSGLQFPNYSSELNVNALELDDSALYLCASSLRTGALLGTDTQYFGPGTRLTVL.

The chain carries TRBV25-1 and TRBJ2-1; 8 bases fit TRBD2. The CDR3 consists of 12 residues. Germline assignment: CDR1 MGHDK and CDR2 SYGVNS. Unmatched junction bases numbered 4, after V lost 6 bases and J lost 9 bases. As DNA, the CDR3 is TGTGCCAGCAGCGTTAGCGGGACTGAGCAGTTCTTC. Translation: CASSVSGTEQFF. Based on the CDR3 plus reference TRBV25-1 and TRBJ2-1, the full variable domain is EADIYQTPRYLVIGTGKKITLECSQTMGHDKMYWYQQDPGMELHLIHYSYGVNSTEKGDLSSESTVSRIRTEHFPLTLESARPSHTSQYLCASSVSGTEQFFGPGTRLTVL.

The chain is built from TRBV9 and TRBJ1-2; maybe TRBD1 (5 bases). With 0 bases removed from V and 8 bases from J, the gap between germline ends came to 8 bases. The CDR3 is 12 amino acids. Germline loops: CDR1 SGDLS, CDR2 YYNGEE. The DNA for the CDR3 is TGTGCCAGCAGCGTAGAAGGGGTGGGCTACACCTTC. The encoded protein is CASSVEGVGYTF.

The chain carries TRBV2 and TRBJ1-2; 8 bases are a match to TRBD1. This CDR3 is 15 amino acids long. J lost 7 bases, V lost 0 bases, and 7 bases had no gene match. In germline, CDR1 is SNHLY, CDR2 FYNNEI. The CDR3 sequence is CASSEAAGGPLGYTF. Written as DNA, the CDR3 is TGTGCCAGCAGTGAAGCGGCAGGGGGCCCGCTTGGCTACACCTTC.

This clone occurred a few times. The chain combines TRBV7-9 with TRBJ2-4; maybe TRBD2 (6 bases). The CDR3 has 14 amino acids. Germline V CDR1 and CDR2: SEHNR, FQNEAQ (reference sequence). Trimming removed 5 bases at V and 8 bases at J, with 16 bases between. The CDR3 spells CASSPTGVGDIQYF. The CDR3 DNA is TGTGCCAGCAGCCCGACGGGGGTGGGGGACATTCAGTACTTC.

This clone was counted a few times. The chain joins TRBV4-3 to TRBJ2-3; the match to TRBD2 covers 11 bases. Germline loops: CDR1 LGHNA, CDR2 YSLEER. Germline trimming cut 3 bases from V and 8 bases from J; bases unmatched to any gene: 13. There are 17 residues in the CDR3. The CDR3: CASSQSGKGLAAATQYF. The CDR3 region has the DNA TGCGCCAGCAGCCAGAGTGGGAAGGGACTAGCGGCTGCTACGCAGTATTTT.

This clone has just a few counts. The CDR3 nucleotides are TGTGCCAGTAGTCCGGGATTCACAGATACGCAGTATTTT. It yields the protein CASSPGFTDTQYF. The chain combines TRBV19 with TRBJ2-3; a possible D gene is TRBD2 (5 bases). This CDR3 comprises 13 residues. Germline V CDR1 and CDR2: LNHDA, SQIVND (reference sequence). Trimming took off 5 bases at V and 2 bases at J, with 8 bases between the two ends.

The gene calls are TRBV6-6 and TRBJ2-7, with 9 bases matching TRBD1. The CDR3 runs 15 residues. The V and J ends lost 5 bases and 6 bases, in that order; junction bases with no gene match: 11. Germline-derived CDR1 and CDR2 are MNHNY and SVGAGI (reference sequence). As DNA, the CDR3 is TGTGCCAGCAGTAACGCCGGGACAGGGTCCGCCGAGCAGTACTTC. Amino acid sequence: CASSNAGTGSAEQYF.

This clone was found a few times. V usage is TRBV6-5 and J usage is TRBJ1-5; D uncertain. Trimming stripped 0 bases from V and 3 bases from J, with 9 bases between. CDR1 is MNHEY and CDR2 is SVGAGI in the germline V gene. The CDR3 has 15 residues. The CDR3 reads CASSYSRIPNQPQHF. The CDR3 region has the DNA TGTGCCAGCAGTTACTCGCGAATCCCCAATCAGCCCCAGCATTTT.

This rearrangement joins TRBV9 to TRBJ1-2; D unresolved. V gave up 4 bases and J gave up 0 bases, with 16 bases separating them. CDR1 SGDLS and CDR2 YYNGEE come from the germline V gene. The CDR3 runs to 16 residues. In nucleotides, the CDR3 is TGTGCCAGCAGCCCTCAGGCGGGAGGAGCTAACTATGGCTACACCTTC. Translating it yields CASSPQAGGANYGYTF.

A few counts support this clone. V is TRBV11-2 and J is TRBJ2-5; 10 bases agree with TRBD2. Germline V CDR1 and CDR2: SGHAT, FQNNGV. J was trimmed by 4 bases and V by 4 bases; bases with no gene match: 12. This CDR3 spans 17 amino acids. CDR3 DNA: TGTGCCAGCAGCTATCTCGGGCTAGCGGGGGCGAGAGAGACCCAGTACTTC. Its translation is CASSYLGLAGARETQYF. Complete variable domain (other parts from reference TRBV11-2 and TRBJ2-5): EAGVAQSPRYKIIEKRQSVAFWCNPISGHATLYWYQQILGQGPKLLIQFQNNGVVDDSQLPKDRFSAERLKGVDSTLKIQPAKLEDSAVYLCASSYLGLAGARETQYFGPGTRLLVL.

The chain uses TRBV5-1 and TRBJ1-1, with a tentative D call TRBD1 (6 bases). CDR1 and CDR2 (germline): SGHRS, YFSETQ. This CDR3 has 13 amino acids. Trimming stripped 4 bases from V and 5 bases from J, with 12 bases between. As DNA, the CDR3 is TGCGCCAGCAGCGATCAGGGGTTGACTGAAGCTTTCTTT. Residues: CASSDQGLTEAFF.

Comment on this clone: A much larger clone differs by one base, so this may be a read error. The chain is built from TRBV7-2 and TRBJ1-1, with D unclear. Germline V gene sequence: CDR1 SGHTA, CDR2 FQGNSA. The V end was cut by 1 base, the J end by 1 base, with 7 bases between. This CDR3 region has 14 residues. Here the CDR3 DNA reads TGTGCCAGCAGCTTAGGTTCCAGGAACACTGAAGCTTTCTTT. Its translation is CASSLGSRNTEAFF.

The V gene is TRBV29-1, the J gene TRBJ1-1; TRBD1 matches 9 bases. J gave up 4 bases and V 7 bases, and 4 bases lay outside the gene matches. Looked up from germline, CDR1 is SQVTM and CDR2 is ANQGSEA. There are 12 residues in the CDR3. CDR3 loop: CSAMTGGTEAFF. Here the CDR3 DNA reads TGCAGCGCTATGACAGGGGGCACTGAAGCTTTCTTT. Looking up the rest from reference TRBV29-1 and TRBJ1-1 gives the full variable domain: SAVISQKPSRDICQRGTSLTIQCQVDSQVTMMFWYRQQPGQSLTLIATANQGSEATYESGFVIDKFPISRPNLTFSTLTVSNMSPEDSSIYLCSAMTGGTEAFFGQGTRLTVV.

The chain joins TRBV11-2 to TRBJ2-7, with D uncertain. CDR3 size: 11 residues. Trimming removed 4 bases at V and 3 bases at J, with 4 bases between. Germline V gene sequence: CDR1 SGHAT, CDR2 FQNNGV. Here the CDR3 DNA reads TGTGCCAGCAGCTCTTACTACGAGCAGTACTTC. This gives the protein CASSSYYEQYF.

The table lists this clone with a count of one. This CDR3 is also generated by other DNA sequences in the sample. The rearrangement joins TRBV6-5 to TRBJ2-1, with 8 positions matching TRBD2. Germline V gives CDR1 MNHEY, CDR2 SVGAGI. There are 15 residues in the CDR3. After removal of 4 bases from V and 4 bases from J, the junction contained 6 bases not matched to a gene. This CDR3 is CASSSGGGPYNEQFF. The CDR3 DNA sequence: TGTGCCAGCAGTTCCGGGGGGGGGCCTTACAATGAGCAGTTCTTC.

The chain combines TRBV7-8 with TRBJ2-1; possible D gene TRBD2, 6 bases. Germline-derived CDR1 and CDR2 are SGHVS and FQNEAQ. This CDR3 comprises 14 residues. V was trimmed by 2 bases and J by 4 bases, leaving 9 bases between them. As DNA, the CDR3 is TGTGCCAGCAGCTTAATCGGGAGATACAATGAGCAGTTCTTC. This translates into CASSLIGRYNEQFF.

V and J are TRBV7-2 and TRBJ2-7; 10 bases are a match to TRBD2. This CDR3 region has 19 residues. Germline CDR1 is SGHTA and CDR2 is FQGNSA. V was pared by 2 bases and J by 2 bases, with 15 bases of the junction left unmatched. The CDR3 here is CASSLHQAAGGFWTYEQYF. The CDR3 DNA is TGTGCCAGCAGCTTACACCAAGCAGCGGGGGGGTTTTGGACCTACGAGCAGTACTTC.

The J gene is TRBJ2-7, the V gene TRBV25-1; 12 nucleotides align to TRBD2. Germline V gene lookup returns CDR1 MGHDK and CDR2 SYGVNS. The CDR3 loop spans 12 amino acids. V dropped 7 bases and J dropped 7; count of bases not matched to a gene: 2. CDR3 loop: CASTSGGVEQYF. DNA of the CDR3: TGTGCCAGCACTAGCGGGGGGGTGGAGCAGTACTTC.

The V gene is TRBV28, the J gene TRBJ2-7; D unclear. The length of the CDR3 is 15 residues. Germline lookup yields CDR1 MDHEN and CDR2 SYDVKM. Trimming left V 2 bases short and J 0 bases short, with 11 bases between. CDR3 loop: CASSLATFSSYEQYF. Written as DNA, the CDR3 is TGTGCCAGCAGTTTAGCCACCTTCAGCTCCTACGAGCAGTACTTC.

The J gene is TRBJ2-1, the V gene TRBV5-4, with D possibly being TRBD2 (6 bases). With 0 bases removed from V and 0 bases from J, the gap between germline ends came to 10 bases. Germline assignment: CDR1 SGHNT and CDR2 YYREEE (reference sequence). This CDR3 comprises 16 residues. CDR3 nucleotide sequence: TGTGCCAGCAGCTTGGGCTCGGGACTCTCCTACAATGAGCAGTTCTTC. Translation gives CASSLGSGLSYNEQFF.

The J gene is TRBJ2-1, the V gene TRBV5-1; 9 bases are shared with TRBD2. The CDR3 extends over 15 amino acids. V trimming: 4 bases; J trimming: 4 bases; junction bases outside the gene matches: 6. Per the germline V gene, CDR1 is SGHRS and CDR2 is YFSETQ. CDR3 region: CASSLVAGDYNEQFF. In DNA form, the CDR3 reads TGCGCCAGCAGCCTGGTAGCGGGGGATTACAATGAGCAGTTCTTC.

The sample holds a few counts of this clone. The chain couples TRBV28 to TRBJ1-2; TRBD1 is a possible D gene (5 bases). V lost 6 bases and J lost 8, with 13 bases in between. CDR3 length equals 12 residues. Germline V gene lookup returns CDR1 MDHEN and CDR2 SYDVKM. The CDR3 DNA reads TGTGCCAGCAGGCTTGGGGGGTACGGCTACACCTTC. Amino acids: CASRLGGYGYTF.

This chain links TRBV4-3 with TRBJ1-1; TRBD1 might be the D (6 bases). Per germline, CDR1 LGHNA and CDR2 YSLEER. The CDR3 runs 14 residues. V dropped 8 bases and J dropped 1 base, with 14 bases sitting between them. The CDR3 sequence: CASAKGQANTEAFF. The CDR3 DNA follows: TGCGCCAGCGCTAAGGGACAAGCGAACACTGAAGCTTTCTTT.

This chain connects TRBV5-5 to TRBJ1-1; D is undetermined. V shed 0 bases and J shed 1 base, with 10 bases lying between them. The CDR3 has 15 residues. Germline V gene lookup returns CDR1 SGHKS and CDR2 YYEKEE (reference sequence). CDR3 sequence: CASSLAEGSNTEAFF. Here the CDR3 DNA reads TGTGCCAGCAGCTTGGCGGAGGGATCGAACACTGAAGCTTTCTTT.